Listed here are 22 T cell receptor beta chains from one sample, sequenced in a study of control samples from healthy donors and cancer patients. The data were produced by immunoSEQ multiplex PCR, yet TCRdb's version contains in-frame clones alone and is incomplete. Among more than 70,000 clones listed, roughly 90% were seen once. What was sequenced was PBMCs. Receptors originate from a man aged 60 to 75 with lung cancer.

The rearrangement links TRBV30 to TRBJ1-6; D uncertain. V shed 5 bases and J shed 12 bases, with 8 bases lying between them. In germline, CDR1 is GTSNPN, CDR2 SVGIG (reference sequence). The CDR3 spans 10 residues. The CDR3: CAWGVEPLHF. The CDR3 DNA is TGTGCCTGGGGAGTGGAACCCCTCCACTTT.

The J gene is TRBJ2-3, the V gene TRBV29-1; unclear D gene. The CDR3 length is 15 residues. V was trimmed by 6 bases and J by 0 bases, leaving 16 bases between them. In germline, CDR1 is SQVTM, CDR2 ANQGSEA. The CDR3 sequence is CSVARAVHSTDTQYF. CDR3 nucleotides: TGCAGCGTCGCCCGGGCCGTACATAGCACAGATACGCAGTATTTT.

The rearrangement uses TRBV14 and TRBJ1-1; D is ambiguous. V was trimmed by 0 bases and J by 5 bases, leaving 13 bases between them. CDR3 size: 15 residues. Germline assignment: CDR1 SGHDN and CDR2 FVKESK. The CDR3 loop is CASSQDRGVGTEAFF. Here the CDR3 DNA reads TGTGCCAGCAGCCAAGATCGCGGGGTAGGGACTGAAGCTTTCTTT.

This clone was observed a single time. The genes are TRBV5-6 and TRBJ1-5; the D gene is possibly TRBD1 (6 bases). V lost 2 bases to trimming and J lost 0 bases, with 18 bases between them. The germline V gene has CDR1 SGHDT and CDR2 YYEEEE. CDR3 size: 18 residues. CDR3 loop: CASSLSLDSHYSNQPQHF. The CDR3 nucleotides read TGTGCCAGCAGCTTAAGTTTGGACAGTCATTATAGCAATCAGCCCCAGCATTTT.

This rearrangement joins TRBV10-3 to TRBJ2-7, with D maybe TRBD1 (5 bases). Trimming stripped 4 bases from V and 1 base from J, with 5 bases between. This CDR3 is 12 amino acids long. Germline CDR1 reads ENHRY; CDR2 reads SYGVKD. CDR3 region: CAISAGSYEQYV. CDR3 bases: TGTGCCATCAGTGCAGGGTCCTACGAGCAGTACGTC.

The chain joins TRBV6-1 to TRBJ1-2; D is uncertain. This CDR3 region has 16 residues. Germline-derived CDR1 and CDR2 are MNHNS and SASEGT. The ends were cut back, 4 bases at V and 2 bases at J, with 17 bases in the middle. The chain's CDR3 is CASSAGEGGWNYGYTF. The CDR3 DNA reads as TGTGCCAGCAGTGCCGGAGAGGGAGGGTGGAACTATGGCTACACCTTC.

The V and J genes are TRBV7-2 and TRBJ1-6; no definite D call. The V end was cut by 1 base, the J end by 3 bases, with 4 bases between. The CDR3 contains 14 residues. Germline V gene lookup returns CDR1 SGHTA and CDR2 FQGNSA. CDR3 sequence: CASSLDGYNSPLHF. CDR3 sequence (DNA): TGTGCCAGCAGCTTAGACGGCTATAATTCACCCCTCCACTTT.

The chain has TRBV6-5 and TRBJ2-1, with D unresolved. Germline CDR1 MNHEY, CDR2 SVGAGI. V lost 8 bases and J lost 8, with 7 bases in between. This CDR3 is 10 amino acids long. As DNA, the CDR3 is TGTGCCAGCGTCTGGGATGAGCAGTTCTTC. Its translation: CASVWDEQFF.

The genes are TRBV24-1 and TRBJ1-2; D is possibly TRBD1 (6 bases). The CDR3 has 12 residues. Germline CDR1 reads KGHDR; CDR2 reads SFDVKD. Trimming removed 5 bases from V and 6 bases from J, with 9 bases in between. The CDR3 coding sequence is TGTGCCACCAGTGCGGCAGGGGATGGCTACACCTTC. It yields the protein CATSAAGDGYTF.

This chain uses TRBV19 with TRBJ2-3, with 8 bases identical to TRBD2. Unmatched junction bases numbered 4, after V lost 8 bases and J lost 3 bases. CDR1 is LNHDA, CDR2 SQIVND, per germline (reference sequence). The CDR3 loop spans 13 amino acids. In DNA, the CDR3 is TGTGCCAGTGGTCCGGGGGGGACAGATACGCAGTATTTT. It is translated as CASGPGGTDTQYF.

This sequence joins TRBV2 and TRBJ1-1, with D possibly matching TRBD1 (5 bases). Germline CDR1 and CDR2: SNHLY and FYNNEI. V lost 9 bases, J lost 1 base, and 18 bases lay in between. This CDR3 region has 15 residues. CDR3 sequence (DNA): TGTGCCAGTCGCTGGGAGGGAGGGGAGAACACTGAAGCTTTCTTT. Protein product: CASRWEGGENTEAFF.

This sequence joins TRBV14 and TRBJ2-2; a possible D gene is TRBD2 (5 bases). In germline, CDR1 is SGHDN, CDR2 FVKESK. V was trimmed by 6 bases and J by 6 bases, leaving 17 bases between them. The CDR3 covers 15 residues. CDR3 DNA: TGTGCCAGCAGTCAGGCCCCCCCCGGGGCCGGGGAGCTGTTTTTT. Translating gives CASSQAPPGAGELFF.

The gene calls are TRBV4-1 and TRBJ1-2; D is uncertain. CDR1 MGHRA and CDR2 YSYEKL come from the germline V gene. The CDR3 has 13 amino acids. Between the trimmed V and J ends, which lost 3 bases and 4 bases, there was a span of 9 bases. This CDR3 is CASSQDGIYGYTF. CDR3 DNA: TGCGCCAGCAGCCAGGACGGGATCTATGGCTACACCTTC.

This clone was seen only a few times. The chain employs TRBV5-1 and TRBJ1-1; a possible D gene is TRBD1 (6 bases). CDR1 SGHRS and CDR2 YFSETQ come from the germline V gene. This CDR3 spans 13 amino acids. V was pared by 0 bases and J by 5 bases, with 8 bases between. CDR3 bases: TGCGCCAGCAGCTTGGAGGGGGTGACTGAAGCTTTCTTT. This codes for CASSLEGVTEAFF.

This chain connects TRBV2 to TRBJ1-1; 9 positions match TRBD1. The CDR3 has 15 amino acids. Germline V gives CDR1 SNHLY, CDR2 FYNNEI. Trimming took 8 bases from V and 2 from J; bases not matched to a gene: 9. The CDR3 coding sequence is TGTGCCAGCTTCCGGGACAGGGAAAGAAACACTGAAGCTTTCTTT. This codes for CASFRDRERNTEAFF.

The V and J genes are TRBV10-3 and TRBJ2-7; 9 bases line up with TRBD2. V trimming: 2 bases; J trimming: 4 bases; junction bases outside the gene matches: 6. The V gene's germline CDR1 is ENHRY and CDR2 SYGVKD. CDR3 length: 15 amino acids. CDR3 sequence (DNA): TGTGCCATCAGTGAGATGTTAGCGGGGGTTTACGAGCAGTACTTC. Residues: CAISEMLAGVYEQYF.

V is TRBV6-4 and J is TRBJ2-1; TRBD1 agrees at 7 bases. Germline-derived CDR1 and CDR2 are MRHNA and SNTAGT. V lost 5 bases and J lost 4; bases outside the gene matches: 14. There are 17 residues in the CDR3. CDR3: CASSPNRGPERYNEQFF. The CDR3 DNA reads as TGTGCCAGCAGTCCCAACAGGGGACCCGAACGATACAATGAGCAGTTCTTC.

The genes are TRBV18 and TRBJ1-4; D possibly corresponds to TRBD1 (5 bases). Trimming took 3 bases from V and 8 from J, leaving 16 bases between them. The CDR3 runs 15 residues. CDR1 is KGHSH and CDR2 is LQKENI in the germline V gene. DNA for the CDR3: TGTGCCAGCTCACCTGAAGCCCGGCGGGGGGAAAAACTGTTTTTT. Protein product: CASSPEARRGEKLFF.

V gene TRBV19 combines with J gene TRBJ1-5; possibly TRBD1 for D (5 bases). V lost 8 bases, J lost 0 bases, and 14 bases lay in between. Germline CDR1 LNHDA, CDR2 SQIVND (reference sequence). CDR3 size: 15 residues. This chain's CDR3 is CASQTGTSSNQPQHF. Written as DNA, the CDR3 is TGTGCCAGTCAGACCGGGACGAGTAGCAATCAGCCCCAGCATTTT.

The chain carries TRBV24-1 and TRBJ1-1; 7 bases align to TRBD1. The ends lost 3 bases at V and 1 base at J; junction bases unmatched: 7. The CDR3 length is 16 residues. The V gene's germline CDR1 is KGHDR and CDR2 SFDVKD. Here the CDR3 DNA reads TGTGCCACCAGTGATCGGTCGACAGGGCCGAACACTGAAGCTTTCTTT. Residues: CATSDRSTGPNTEAFF.

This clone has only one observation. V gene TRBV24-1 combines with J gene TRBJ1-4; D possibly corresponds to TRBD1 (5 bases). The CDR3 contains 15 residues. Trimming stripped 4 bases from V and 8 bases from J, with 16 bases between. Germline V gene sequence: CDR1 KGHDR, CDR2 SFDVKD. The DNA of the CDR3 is TGTGCCACCAGTGACCCCAGGGAGGTGGGAGAAAAACTGTTTTTT. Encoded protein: CATSDPREVGEKLFF.

The CDR3 DNA is TGTGCCAGCAGCCGGAAAGGACAGGGCCTAAATCAGCCCCAGCATTTT. Translated, it gives CASSRKGQGLNQPQHF. The chain is built from TRBV5-6 and TRBJ1-5; TRBD1 aligns across 8 bases. Germline V gene lookup returns CDR1 SGHDT and CDR2 YYEEEE. The V and J ends lost 4 bases and 4 bases, in that order; junction bases with no gene match: 10. The CDR3 spans 16 residues. Drawing the rest from reference TRBV5-6 and TRBJ1-5, the complete variable domain is DAGVTQSPTHLIKTRGQQVTLRCSPKSGHDTVSWYQQALGQGPQFIFQYYEEEERQRGNFPDRFSGHQFPNYSSELNVNALLLGDSALYLCASSRKGQGLNQPQHFGDGTRLSIL.